One sample yielded the 10 T cell receptor beta chains listed below, sequenced in a study of cytomegalovirus exposure and HLA in healthy donors. Amplification used 60 Vbeta primers and 13 Jbeta primers. The method was immunoSEQ multiplex PCR; TCRdb's version includes in-frame clones alone and lacks a portion of them. The profile shows about 150,000 clones, about four fifths of them singletons. Material: PBMCs. The receptors were sampled from a man between 25 and 39 years old in good health and CMV-seropositive.

The chain employs TRBV28 and TRBJ2-4; D is possibly TRBD1 (6 bases). The V gene lost 5 bases and the J gene lost 2 bases, with 10 bases spanning the gap. This CDR3 region has 14 residues. Germline loops: CDR1 MDHEN, CDR2 SYDVKM. For the CDR3, the DNA is TGTGCCAGCAGTGACGGACAGTCCAAAAACATTCAGTACTTC. It yields the protein CASSDGQSKNIQYF.

The rearrangement links TRBV9 to TRBJ2-5, with D unclear. CDR1 is SGDLS, CDR2 YYNGEE, per germline. Trimming shortened V by 0 bases and J by 5 bases, and 8 bases separated the two germline ends. The CDR3 extends over 13 amino acids. The CDR3 region is CASSVAGWETQYF. CDR3 bases: TGTGCCAGCAGCGTAGCAGGTTGGGAGACCCAGTACTTC.

The rearrangement links TRBV5-1 to TRBJ2-4; 9 nucleotides agree with TRBD2. There are 15 residues in the CDR3. CDR1 and CDR2 (germline): SGHRS, YFSETQ. The junction had 6 bases not matched to a gene; V was cut back by 1 base and J by 7 bases. Here the CDR3 DNA reads TGCGCCAGCAGCTTGTCCAGCGGGGGGTGGAACATTCAGTACTTC. Its protein product is CASSLSSGGWNIQYF.

The J gene is TRBJ2-2, the V gene TRBV15; D possibly corresponds to TRBD2 (6 bases). The CDR3 has 15 amino acids. Germline V gene lookup returns CDR1 LNHNV and CDR2 YYDKDF (reference sequence). V was pared by 2 bases and J by 5 bases, with 12 bases between. CDR3 in DNA: TGTGCCACCAGCAGACTAGCGTCTCGAACCGGGGAGCTGTTTTTT. Translated, it gives CATSRLASRTGELFF.

The chain has TRBV27 and TRBJ1-5; the D gene is possibly TRBD1 (6 bases). The CDR3 contains 14 residues. Germline lookup yields CDR1 MNHEY and CDR2 SMNVEV (reference sequence). V was cut by 1 base and J by 2 bases, with 6 bases left in between. The CDR3 sequence: CASSLYRGNQPQHF. The CDR3 DNA is TGTGCCAGCAGTTTATACAGGGGCAATCAGCCCCAGCATTTT.

This chain uses TRBV7-2 with TRBJ2-3, with D maybe TRBD2 (5 bases). Germline assignment: CDR1 SGHTA and CDR2 FQGNSA. Trimming removed 5 bases from V and 2 bases from J, with 11 bases in between. The CDR3 is 14 amino acids. The CDR3 region is CASSADSNTDTQYF. The CDR3 DNA is TGTGCCAGCAGCGCGGACTCGAACACAGATACGCAGTATTTT.

This chain connects TRBV27 to TRBJ2-1; TRBD2 matches 9 bases. Germline V lookup: CDR1 MNHEY, CDR2 SMNVEV (reference sequence). This CDR3 region has 15 residues. Trimming removed 5 bases from V and 9 bases from J; junction bases left unmatched: 11. The CDR3 is CASSPAGGGAAEQFF. For the CDR3, the DNA is TGTGCCAGCAGTCCCGCCGGCGGGGGGGCCGCTGAGCAGTTCTTC.

DNA for the CDR3: TGCGCCAGCAGACTTGGACAGGGAGAGGTTTACACCTTC. It translates to CASRLGQGEVYTF. V usage is TRBV5-1 and J usage is TRBJ1-2; 8 bases match TRBD1. The V gene end was trimmed by 5 bases and the J gene end by 11 bases; junction bases not matched to a gene: 11. Looked up from germline, CDR1 is SGHRS and CDR2 is YFSETQ. The CDR3 totals 13 residues. Variable domain in full (rest from reference TRBV5-1 and TRBJ1-2): KAGVTQTPRYLIKTRGQQVTLSCSPISGHRSVSWYQQTPGQGLQFLFEYFSETQRNKGNFPGRFSGRQFSNSRSEMNVSTLELGDSALYLCASRLGQGEVYTFGSGTRLTVV.

Remarks on this clone: The same CDR3 can be traced to other DNA sequences in this sample. V gene TRBV15 combines with J gene TRBJ2-1; D unclear. The germline V gene has CDR1 LNHNV and CDR2 YYDKDF (reference sequence). The CDR3 extends over 11 amino acids. The V and J ends lost 3 bases and 7 bases respectively, with 4 bases between them. In DNA form, the CDR3 reads TGTGCCACCAGCAGTACTAATGAGCAGTTCTTC. Amino acids: CATSSTNEQFF.

This rearrangement joins TRBV7-9 to TRBJ2-7; 7 positions match TRBD2. Germline values: CDR1 SEHNR, CDR2 FQNEAQ (reference sequence). The CDR3 consists of 13 residues. J gave up 10 bases and V 3 bases, and 9 bases lay outside the gene matches. CDR3 DNA: TGTGCCAGCAGCTTCCCAGGACTAGTCCAACAGTACTTC. Its protein product is CASSFPGLVQQYF.